In this sample, the clone carrying this TCR beta chain turned up many times. Antigen unknown. Two oligonucleotides, mixed equimolar, formed the beta constant-region primer covering TRBC1 and TRBC2. Ligated cDNA was amplified by four rounds of PCR with nested alpha and beta constant-region primers and SP2. Each CDR3 protein is one row after TCRdb ran MiXCR on the UMI-ligation and nested PCR reads. The table shows about 90,000 distinct CDR3 sequences, with around 11% occurring only once. Trimming pared 2 bases from V and 0 bases from J, leaving 8 bases between. Germline CDR1 MNHNS, CDR2 SASEGT. The CDR3 totals 15 residues. This sample is part of a study of naive and memory T cell subsets. Findings and limits, study-wide: Naive repertoires, especially CD8, held a few larger clonotypes, possibly memory cells re-expressing CD45RA. TCR abundance followed a power law differing between naive and memory subsets.

The sequence came from a human donor in good health. This rearrangement joins TRBV6-1 to TRBJ2-1, with D possibly being TRBD2 (6 bases). Material: naive CD4+ T cells from blood. CDR3 protein: CASSEWRGSYNEQFF. CDR3 nucleotide sequence: TGTGCCAGCAGTGAATGGCGGGGCTCCTACAATGAGCAGTTCTTC.